This TCR beta chain was captured in a study of blood T cell repertoires in COVID-19. Study-wide background: The United States, Italy and Spain supplied acute and convalescent COVID-19 samples. PBMCs, B-cell-depleted T cells, or T cells were the source of the cDNA or gDNA that made up the material.

Germline V gene data show CDR1 as SGHAT and CDR2 as FQNNGV. Trimming at V came to 5 bases and at J to 8 bases, leaving 8 bases not matched to a gene. The CDR3 runs 14 residues. Original processing notes: Reference gene primer amplification gave nucleated cell count estimates. Assay: immunoSEQ multiplex PCR; the TCRdb copy retains only in-frame clones and omits some. The V and J calls and clone size are taken from that table; D and trimming were inferred from the DNA. The sample has fewer than 250,000 clones, about 83% seen once. This receptor was obtained from a human donor in a cohort sampled during active COVID-19. This rearrangement joins TRBV11-2 to TRBJ1-2, with 10 bases fitting TRBD1. The sequencing sample was made of peripheral blood. In DNA, the CDR3 is TGTGCCAGCAGCACCGCCGGGACAGGGGACGGCTACACCTTC. Its translation: CASSTAGTGDGYTF.